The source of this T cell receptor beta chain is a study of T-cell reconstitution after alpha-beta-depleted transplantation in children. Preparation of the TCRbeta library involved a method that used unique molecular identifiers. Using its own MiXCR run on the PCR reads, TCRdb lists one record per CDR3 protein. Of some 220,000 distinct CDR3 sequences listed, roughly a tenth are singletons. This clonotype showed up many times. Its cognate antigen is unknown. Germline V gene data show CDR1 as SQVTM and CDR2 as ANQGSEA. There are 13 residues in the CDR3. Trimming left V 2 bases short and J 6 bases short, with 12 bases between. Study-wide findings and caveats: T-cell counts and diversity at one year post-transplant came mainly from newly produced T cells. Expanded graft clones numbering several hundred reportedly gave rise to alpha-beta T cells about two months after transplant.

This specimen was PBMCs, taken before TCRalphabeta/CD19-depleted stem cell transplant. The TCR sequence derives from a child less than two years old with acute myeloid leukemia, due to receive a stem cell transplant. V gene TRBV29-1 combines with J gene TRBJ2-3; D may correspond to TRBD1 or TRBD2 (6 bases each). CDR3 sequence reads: CSVERGAWDTQYF. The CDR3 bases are TGCAGCGTTGAAAGGGGGGCATGGGATACGCAGTATTTT.